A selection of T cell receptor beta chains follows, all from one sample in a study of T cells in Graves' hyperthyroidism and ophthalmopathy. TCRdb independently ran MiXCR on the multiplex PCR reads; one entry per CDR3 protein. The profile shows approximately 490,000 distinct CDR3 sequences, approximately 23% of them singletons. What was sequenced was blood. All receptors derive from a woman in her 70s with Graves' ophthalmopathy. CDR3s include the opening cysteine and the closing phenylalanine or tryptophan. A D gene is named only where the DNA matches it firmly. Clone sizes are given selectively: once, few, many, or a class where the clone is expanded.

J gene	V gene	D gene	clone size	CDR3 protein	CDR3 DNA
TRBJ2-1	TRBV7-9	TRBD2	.	CASSRAGGPNEQFF	TGTGCCAGCAGCCGAGCGGGAGGGCCTAATGAGCAGTTCTTC
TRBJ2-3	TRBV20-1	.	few	CSARGRTSTSTDTQYF	TGCAGTGCTAGAGGTCGGACTTCCACTAGCACAGATACGCAGTATTTT
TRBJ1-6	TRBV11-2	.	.	CASSLRDMADSPLHF	TGTGCCAGCAGCTTAAGAGATATGGCGGATTCACCCCTCCACTTT
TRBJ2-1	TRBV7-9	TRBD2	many	CASSLPQRDYNEQFF	TGTGCCAGCAGCTTACCCCAGCGGGATTACAATGAGCAGTTCTTC
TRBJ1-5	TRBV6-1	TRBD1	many	CASSVLQGAAGPQHF	TGTGCCAGCAGTGTTTTACAGGGGGCCGCCGGGCCCCAGCATTTT
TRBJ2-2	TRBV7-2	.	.	CASSLVITTRRSGELFF	TGTGCCAGCAGCTTAGTAATTACGACTAGGCGATCCGGGGAGCTGTTTTTT
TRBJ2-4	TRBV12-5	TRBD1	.	CASGLEPKGTGAFRSKNIQYF	TGTGCTAGTGGTTTGGAACCCAAAGGGACAGGGGCTTTTCGTTCCAAAAACATTCAGTACTTC
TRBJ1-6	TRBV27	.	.	CASRGDLTNSPLHF	TGTGCCAGCAGGGGGGACCTGACCAATTCACCCCTCCACTTT
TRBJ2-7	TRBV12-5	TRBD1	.	CASGLEPRTGLVSYEQYF	TGTGCTAGTGGTTTGGAGCCTCGGACAGGCCTAGTCTCCTACGAGCAGTACTTC
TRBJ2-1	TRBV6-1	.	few	CASRTVVGEQFF	TGTGCCAGCAGGACTGTAGTGGGGGAGCAGTTCTTC
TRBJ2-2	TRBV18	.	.	CASSPLLDAGELFF	TGTGCCAGCTCACCCTTACTGGACGCCGGGGAGCTGTTTTTT
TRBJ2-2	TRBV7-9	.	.	CASSPTGYRTGELFF	TGTGCCAGCAGCCCCACCGGGTATCGGACCGGGGAGCTGTTTTTT
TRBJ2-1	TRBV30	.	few	CAWSGAAEQFF	TGTGCCTGGAGTGGGGCAGCTGAGCAGTTCTTC
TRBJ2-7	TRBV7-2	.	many	CASRRILGEQYF	TGTGCCAGCCGACGGATCCTCGGCGAGCAGTACTTC
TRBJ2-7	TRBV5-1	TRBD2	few	CASSLSGLAGGSYEQYF	TGCGCCAGCAGCCTCTCCGGACTAGCGGGAGGCTCCTACGAGCAGTACTTC
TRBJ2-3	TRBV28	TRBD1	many	CASRHGTGNTDTQYF	TGTGCCAGCAGACACGGGACAGGGAACACAGATACGCAGTATTTT
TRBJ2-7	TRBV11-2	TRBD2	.	CASSLMGTSDEQYF	TGTGCCAGCAGCTTAATGGGGACTAGCGACGAGCAGTACTTC
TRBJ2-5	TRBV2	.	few	CASQGYQETQYF	TGTGCCAGTCAGGGGTACCAAGAGACCCAGTACTTC
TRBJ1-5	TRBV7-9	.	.	CASSRDQGQPQHF	TGTGCCAGCAGCAGAGACCAGGGCCAGCCCCAGCATTTT
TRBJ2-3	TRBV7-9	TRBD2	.	CASSWKAGARKDTQYF	TGTGCCAGCAGCTGGAAAGCGGGGGCTAGGAAAGATACGCAGTATTTT
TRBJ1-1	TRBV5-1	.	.	CASSPEGARHTEAFF	TGCGCCAGCAGCCCGGAAGGGGCCCGTCACACTGAAGCTTTCTTT
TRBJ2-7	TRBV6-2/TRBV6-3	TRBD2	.	CASSFRDYRYEQYF	TGTGCCAGCAGCTTCCGGGACTATCGCTACGAGCAGTACTTC
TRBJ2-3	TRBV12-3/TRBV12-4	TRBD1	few	CASSRPQGISTDTQYF	TGTGCCAGCAGTCGACCACAGGGGATCAGCACAGATACGCAGTATTTT
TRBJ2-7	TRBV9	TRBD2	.	CASSVAGGLAGGPGEQYF	TGTGCCAGCAGCGTAGCGGGCGGACTAGCGGGAGGGCCAGGGGAGCAGTACTTC
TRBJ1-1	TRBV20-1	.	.	CSAGVFGRMNTEAFF	TGCAGTGCTGGAGTTTTTGGACGAATGAACACTGAAGCTTTCTTT
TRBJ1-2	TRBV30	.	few	CAWWFISGGYTF	TGTGCCTGGTGGTTTATCAGTGGTGGCTACACCTTC
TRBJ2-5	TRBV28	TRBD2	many	CASSLLAGVETQYF	TGTGCCAGCAGCCTACTAGCGGGAGTAGAGACCCAGTACTTC
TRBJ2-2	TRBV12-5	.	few	CASGSFKGPTGELFF	TGTGCTAGTGGTTCATTTAAGGGCCCCACCGGGGAGCTGTTTTTT
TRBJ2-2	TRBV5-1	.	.	CASSLDPIPENTGELFF	TGCGCCAGCAGCTTGGATCCGATACCCGAGAACACCGGGGAGCTGTTTTTT
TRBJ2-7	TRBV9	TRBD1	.	CASSVGQASSYEQYF	TGTGCCAGCAGCGTCGGACAGGCAAGCTCCTACGAGCAGTACTTC
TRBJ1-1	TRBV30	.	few	CAWSVSSYTEAFF	TGTGCCTGGAGTGTAAGCAGCTACACTGAAGCTTTCTTT
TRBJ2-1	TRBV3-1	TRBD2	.	CASSRRTSGSSGNEQFF	TGTGCCAGCAGCCGTCGGACTAGCGGGAGTAGTGGGAATGAGCAGTTCTTC
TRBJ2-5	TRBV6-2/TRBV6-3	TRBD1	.	CAGGQGETQYF	TGTGCAGGGGGACAGGGGGAAACCCAGTACTTC